These T cell receptor beta chains were read from a single sample in a study of metastatic and nonmetastatic thyroid tumors. TCRdb used MiXCR to call clones anew from the PCR reads. Of around 26,000 clones in the sample, more than 20% were seen once. The sequencing input was adjacent normal tissue. These receptors originate from a female donor with papillary thyroid cancer or a benign thyroid nodule (not recorded which). Some clones in this sample may be carry-over from other donors' samples. The CDR3 runs from the conserved cysteine through the conserved F or W. The D gene is left open where the match is weak. Rows give clone size only sometimes, using once, few, many, or a class for an expanded clone.

D	V	size	J	CDR3	DNA
TRBD1	TRBV19	.	TRBJ1-1	CAGSIGDRGCNTEAFF	TGTGCCGGTAGTATAGGTGACAGGGGGTGCAACACTGAAGCTTTCTTT
TRBD1	TRBV20-1	medium-sized	TRBJ2-7	CSARDPGQGYEQYF	TGCAGTGCTAGAGATCCGGGACAGGGATACGAGCAGTACTTC
.	TRBV20-1	.	TRBJ2-5	CSAIGGQVEAQYF	TGCAGTGCTATAGGCGGCCAGGTAGAGGCCCAGTACTTC
.	TRBV10-3	few	TRBJ1-2	CAISGTPDHGYTF	TGTGCCATCAGTGGGACCCCGGACCATGGCTACACCTTC
.	TRBV6-2/TRBV6-3	many	TRBJ2-6	CASSYSCYRLSGANVLTF	TGTGCCAGCAGTTACTCATGCTACAGACTCTCTGGGGCCAACGTCCTGACTTTC
TRBD2	TRBV5-6	many	TRBJ2-7	CASSLAGGTEQYF	TGTGCCAGCAGCTTGGCCGGGGGGACCGAGCAGTACTTC
TRBD1	TRBV9	once	TRBJ2-7	CASSEGTGPYYEQYF	TGTGCCAGCAGCGAAGGGACAGGGCCTTACTACGAGCAGTACTTC
TRBD2	TRBV19	many	TRBJ2-7	CASSIDGRAEQYF	TGTGCCAGTAGTATAGACGGGAGGGCTGAGCAGTACTTC
.	TRBV2	many	TRBJ1-5	CASSEPQVGGPQHF	TGTGCCAGCAGTGAACCCCAGGTTGGGGGGCCCCAGCATTTT
.	TRBV5-4	many	TRBJ1-4	CASSLDRATNEKLFF	TGTGCCAGCAGCTTGGACAGGGCAACTAATGAAAAACTGTTTTTT
.	TRBV7-9	few	TRBJ2-7	CASSLNYDQYF	TGTGCCAGCAGCCTCAACTACGATCAGTACTTC
.	TRBV6-2/TRBV6-3	few	TRBJ1-1	CASSYSGMNTEAFF	TGTGCCAGCAGTTACTCTGGCATGAACACTGAAGCTTTCTTT
.	TRBV28	medium-sized	TRBJ2-7	CARDIGGTVNYEQYF	TGTGCCAGGGACATCGGGGGGACAGTAAACTACGAGCAGTACTTC
TRBD1	TRBV11-3	.	TRBJ1-6	CASSPGTGQSNSQLHF	TGTGCCAGCAGCCCAGGAACGGGACAGTCTAATTCACAACTCCACTTT
TRBD2	TRBV20-1	many	TRBJ2-3	CSARAVNGRADTQYF	TGCAGTGCTAGAGCGGTAAACGGGAGGGCAGATACGCAGTATTTT
.	TRBV6-1	medium-sized	TRBJ1-5	CASSSGFGNQPQHF	TGTGCCAGCAGTTCGGGATTTGGCAATCAGCCCCAGCATTTT
.	TRBV6-5	.	TRBJ1-2	CASSYSFGGDGYTF	TGTGCCAGCAGTTACTCGTTCGGGGGGGATGGCTACACCTTC
.	TRBV14	many	TRBJ1-1	CASSQVGSTEAFF	TGTGCCAGCAGCCAGGTGGGTTCCACTGAAGCTTTCTTT
.	TRBV6-2/TRBV6-3	medium-sized	TRBJ1-1	CASSFRPGFEAFF	TGTGCCAGCAGTTTTAGGCCGGGGTTCGAAGCTTTCTTT
.	TRBV4-2	.	TRBJ2-3	CASIPLFWSNRINTQYF	TGTGCCAGCATCCCGCTGTTTTGGAGTAATCGAATCAATACGCAGTATTTT
.	TRBV7-6	few	TRBJ2-3	CASSQGDTQYF	TGTGCCAGCAGCCAGGGAGATACTCAGTATTTT
.	TRBV6-1	.	TRBJ2-7	CASIRVGTYEQYF	TGTGCCAGCATCCGCGTTGGAACCTACGAGCAGTACTTC
.	TRBV24-1	.	TRBJ1-1	CATSGPKNTEDFF	TGTGCCACAAGTGGACCGAAGAACACTGAAGATTTCTTT
TRBD2	TRBV28	medium-sized	TRBJ2-7	CASSLPSGRRWEQYF	TGTGCCAGCAGTCTGCCTAGCGGCCGGCGGTGGGAGCAGTACTTC
.	TRBV12-3/TRBV12-4	few	TRBJ2-1	CASRLETSYNEQFF	TGTGCCAGCAGACTGGAGACCTCCTACAATGAGCAGTTCTTC
.	TRBV6-2/TRBV6-3	.	TRBJ2-2	CASRTEAHYTGDLFF	TGTGCCAGCAGGACGGAGGCCCATTATACCGGGGATCTGTTTTTT
.	TRBV27	medium-sized	TRBJ2-1	CASSPLLTGVRNEQFF	TGTGCCAGCAGTCCACTACTGACGGGGGTTAGGAATGAGCAGTTCTTC
TRBD1	TRBV20-1	.	TRBJ2-1	CSARGTGAYNEQFF	TGCAGTGCTAGAGGGACAGGGGCATACAATGAGCAGTTCTTC
.	TRBV29-1	many	TRBJ1-1	CSVQRLYNTEAFF	TGCAGCGTTCAGAGACTGTACAACACTGAAGCTTTCTTT
.	TRBV28	few	TRBJ2-5	CATKVGKETQYF	TGTGCCACCAAGGTAGGGAAGGAGACCCAGTACTTC
TRBD2	TRBV5-1	medium-sized	TRBJ2-3	CASSTRLATPPGDTQYF	TGCGCCAGCAGCACACGACTAGCTACTCCCCCGGGGGATACGCAGTATTTT
.	TRBV11-1	many	TRBJ1-1	CASRRPGGLGGTEAFF	TGTGCCAGCAGACGTCCCGGGGGGCTGGGGGGCACTGAAGCTTTCTTT
TRBD1	TRBV6-1	few	TRBJ2-2	CAIHRDSAVGELFF	TGTGCCATCCACCGGGACAGTGCAGTCGGGGAGCTGTTTTTT
TRBD1	TRBV30	many	TRBJ1-6	CAWGQGRQYSPLHF	TGTGCCTGGGGACAGGGGCGCCAATATTCACCCCTCCACTTT
TRBD1	TRBV25-1	.	TRBJ1-5	CASSHQRETGKYHCNQPQLF	TGTGCCAGCAGCCACCAAAGGGAGACAGGGAAATATCATTGCAATCAGCCCCAGCTTTTT
.	TRBV20-1	medium-sized	TRBJ2-7	CSAEGGTSYEQYF	TGCAGTGCCGAGGGGGGGACGTCCTACGAGCAGTACTTC
.	TRBV30	many	TRBJ2-7	CACSSEPYEQYF	TGTGCCTGCTCTAGCGAACCCTACGAGCAGTACTTC
.	TRBV6-1	few	TRBJ2-7	CAARSQCSATYEQYF	TGTGCCGCTAGATCTCAGTGTTCAGCTACCTACGAGCAGTACTTC
.	TRBV6-5	few	TRBJ1-2	CASSYPPDLDGGYTF	TGTGCCAGCAGTTACCCCCCGGATTTGGATGGTGGCTACACCTTC
TRBD1	TRBV27	.	TRBJ1-5	CASSLYRGDQPQHF	TGTGCCAGCAGTTTATACAGGGGGGATCAGCCCCAGCATTTT